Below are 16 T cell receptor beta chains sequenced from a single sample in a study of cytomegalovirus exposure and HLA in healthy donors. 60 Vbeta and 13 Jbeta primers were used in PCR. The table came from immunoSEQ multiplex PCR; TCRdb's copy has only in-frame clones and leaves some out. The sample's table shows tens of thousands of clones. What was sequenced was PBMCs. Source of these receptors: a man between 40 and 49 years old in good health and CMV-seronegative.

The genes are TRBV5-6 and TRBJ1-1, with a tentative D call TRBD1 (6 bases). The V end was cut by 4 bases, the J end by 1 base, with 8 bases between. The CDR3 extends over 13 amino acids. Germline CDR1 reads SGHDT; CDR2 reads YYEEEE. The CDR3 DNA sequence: TGTGCCAGCAGCCCGGGACAGAACACTGAAGCTTTCTTT. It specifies CASSPGQNTEAFF.

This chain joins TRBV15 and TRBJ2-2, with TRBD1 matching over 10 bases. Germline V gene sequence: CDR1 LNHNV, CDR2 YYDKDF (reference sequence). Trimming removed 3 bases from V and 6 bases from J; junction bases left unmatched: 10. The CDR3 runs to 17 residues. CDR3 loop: CATSRGTGAPGPGELFF. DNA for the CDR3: TGTGCCACCAGCAGGGGGACAGGGGCGCCGGGCCCCGGGGAGCTGTTTTTT. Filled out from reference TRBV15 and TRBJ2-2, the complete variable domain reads DAMVIQNPRYQVTQFGKPVTLSCSQTLNHNVMYWYQQKSSQAPKLLFHYYDKDFNNEADTPDNFQSRRPNTSFCFLDIRSPGLGDTAMYLCATSRGTGAPGPGELFFGEGSRLTVL.

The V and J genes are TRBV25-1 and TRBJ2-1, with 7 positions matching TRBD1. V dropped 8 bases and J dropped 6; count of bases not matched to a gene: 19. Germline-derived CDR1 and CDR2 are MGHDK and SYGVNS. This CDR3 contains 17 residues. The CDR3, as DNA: TGTGCCAGCGGAGCGCGGAATTTCCCGGGACAGTCCAATGAGCAGTTCTTC. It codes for CASGARNFPGQSNEQFF.

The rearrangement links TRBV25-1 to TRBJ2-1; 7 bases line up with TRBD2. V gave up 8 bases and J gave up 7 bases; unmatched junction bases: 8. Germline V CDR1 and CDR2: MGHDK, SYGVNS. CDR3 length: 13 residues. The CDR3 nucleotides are TGTGCCAGCGGAACACTAGCGCGGAATGAGCAGTTCTTC. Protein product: CASGTLARNEQFF.

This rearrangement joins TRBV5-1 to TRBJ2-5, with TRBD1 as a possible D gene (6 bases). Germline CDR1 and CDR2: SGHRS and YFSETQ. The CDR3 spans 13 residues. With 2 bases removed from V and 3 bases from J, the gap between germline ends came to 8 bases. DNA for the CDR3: TGCGCCAGCAGCTTATCAGGGGAAGAGACCCAGTACTTC. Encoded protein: CASSLSGEETQYF.

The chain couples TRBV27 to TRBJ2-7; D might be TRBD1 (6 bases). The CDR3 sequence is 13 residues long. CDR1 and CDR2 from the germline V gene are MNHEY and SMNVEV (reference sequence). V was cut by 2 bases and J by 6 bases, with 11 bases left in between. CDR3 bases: TGTGCCAGCAGTTTACATAGAGGGGGCGAGCAGTACTTC. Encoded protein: CASSLHRGGEQYF.

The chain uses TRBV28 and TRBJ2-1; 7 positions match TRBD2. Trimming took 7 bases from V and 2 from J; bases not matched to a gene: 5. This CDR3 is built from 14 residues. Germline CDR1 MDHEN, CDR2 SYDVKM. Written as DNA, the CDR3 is TGTGCCAGCACCCCCGGGGGGACCTACAATGAGCAGTTCTTC. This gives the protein CASTPGGTYNEQFF.

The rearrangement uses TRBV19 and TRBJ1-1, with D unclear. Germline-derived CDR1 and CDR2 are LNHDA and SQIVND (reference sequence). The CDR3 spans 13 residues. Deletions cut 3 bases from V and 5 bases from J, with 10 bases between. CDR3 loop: CASSMGVRTEAFF. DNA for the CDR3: TGTGCCAGTAGTATGGGAGTTAGGACTGAAGCTTTCTTT.

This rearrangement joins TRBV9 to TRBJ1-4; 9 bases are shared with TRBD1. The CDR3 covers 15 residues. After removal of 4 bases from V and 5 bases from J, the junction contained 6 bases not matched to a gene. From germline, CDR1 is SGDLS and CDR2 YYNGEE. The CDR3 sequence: CASSLSGTGNEKLFF. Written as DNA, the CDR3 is TGTGCCAGCAGCCTCTCCGGGACAGGGAATGAAAAACTGTTTTTT.

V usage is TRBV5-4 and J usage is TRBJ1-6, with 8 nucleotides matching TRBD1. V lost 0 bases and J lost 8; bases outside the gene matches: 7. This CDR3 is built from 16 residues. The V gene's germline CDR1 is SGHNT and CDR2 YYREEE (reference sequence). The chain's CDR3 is CASSLGQGAQDSPLHF. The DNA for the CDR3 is TGTGCCAGCAGCTTGGGGCAGGGGGCCCAAGATTCACCCCTCCACTTT.

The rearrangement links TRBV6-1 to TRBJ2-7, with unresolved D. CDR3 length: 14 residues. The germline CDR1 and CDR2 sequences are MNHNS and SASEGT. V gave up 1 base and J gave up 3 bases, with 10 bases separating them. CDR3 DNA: TGTGCCAGCAGTGAAGTGAACTACAACTACGAGCAGTACTTC. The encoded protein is CASSEVNYNYEQYF.

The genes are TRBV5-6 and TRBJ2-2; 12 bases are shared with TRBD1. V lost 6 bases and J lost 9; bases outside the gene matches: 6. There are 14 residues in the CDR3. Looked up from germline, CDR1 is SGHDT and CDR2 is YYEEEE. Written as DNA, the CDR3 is TGTGCCAGCAACCGGGACAGGGGGCGATGGGAGCTGTTTTTT. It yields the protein CASNRDRGRWELFF.

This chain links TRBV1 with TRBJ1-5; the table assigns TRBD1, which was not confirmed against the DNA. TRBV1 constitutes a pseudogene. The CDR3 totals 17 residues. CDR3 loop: CTSSQEEGAKSNQPQHF. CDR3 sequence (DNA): TGCACCAGCAGCCAAGAAGAGGGGGCGAAGAGCAATCAGCCCCAGCATTTT.

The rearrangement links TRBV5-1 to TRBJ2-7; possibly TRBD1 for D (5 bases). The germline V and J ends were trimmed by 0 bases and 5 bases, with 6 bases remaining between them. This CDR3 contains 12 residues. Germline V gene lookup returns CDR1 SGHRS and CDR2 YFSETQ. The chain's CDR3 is CASSLGRDEQYF. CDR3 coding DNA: TGCGCCAGCAGCTTGGGCAGGGACGAGCAGTACTTC.

CDR3 protein: CASRLEESYNEQFF. The DNA of the CDR3 is TGTGCCAGCAGACTAGAGGAGTCCTACAATGAGCAGTTCTTC. J is TRBJ2-1 and V is TRBV5-4, with D perhaps TRBD2 (5 bases). The V and J ends lost 5 bases and 1 base respectively, with 10 bases between them. The germline V gene has CDR1 SGHNT and CDR2 YYREEE (reference sequence). The CDR3 contains 14 residues.

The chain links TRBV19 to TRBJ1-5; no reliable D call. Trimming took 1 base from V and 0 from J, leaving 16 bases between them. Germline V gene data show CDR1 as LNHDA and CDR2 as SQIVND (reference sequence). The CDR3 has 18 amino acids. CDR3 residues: CASSIGGSGFYSNQPQHF. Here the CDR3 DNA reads TGTGCCAGTAGTATAGGAGGTTCGGGGTTTTATAGCAATCAGCCCCAGCATTTT. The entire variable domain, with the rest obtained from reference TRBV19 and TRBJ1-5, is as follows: DGGITQSPKYLFRKEGQNVTLSCEQNLNHDAMYWYRQDPGQGLRLIYYSQIVNDFQKGDIAEGYSVSREKKESFPLTVTSAQKNPTAFYLCASSIGGSGFYSNQPQHFGDGTRLSIL.